This TCR beta chain originates from a study of shared clonotypes between healthy human individuals. Germline V CDR1 and CDR2: SGDLS, YYNGEE. CDR3 length: 17 amino acids. V shed 5 bases and J shed 6 bases, with 25 bases lying between them. Source study methods: Junction-only immunoSEQ sequences carried no quality scores, so filtering differed. Some clones are missing from TCRdb's copy, which holds only in-frame ones; the method was immunoSEQ multiplex PCR. Clone size and the V and J calls come from that table; the DNA yielded D and trimming. This table holds a few million clones, almost 96% found once.

The material sequenced was naive CD4+ T cells sorted from blood. Sample subset: CD45RA+ positively selected. This receptor was identified in a man aged 18 to 35 in good health. The chain couples TRBV9 to TRBJ2-3; a weak D match, TRBD1 (5 bases). Here the CDR3 reads CASSHLQGGTLADTQYF. The CDR3 DNA is TGTGCCAGCAGTCATTTGCAGGGCGGCACTCTTGCGGATACGCAGTATTTT.